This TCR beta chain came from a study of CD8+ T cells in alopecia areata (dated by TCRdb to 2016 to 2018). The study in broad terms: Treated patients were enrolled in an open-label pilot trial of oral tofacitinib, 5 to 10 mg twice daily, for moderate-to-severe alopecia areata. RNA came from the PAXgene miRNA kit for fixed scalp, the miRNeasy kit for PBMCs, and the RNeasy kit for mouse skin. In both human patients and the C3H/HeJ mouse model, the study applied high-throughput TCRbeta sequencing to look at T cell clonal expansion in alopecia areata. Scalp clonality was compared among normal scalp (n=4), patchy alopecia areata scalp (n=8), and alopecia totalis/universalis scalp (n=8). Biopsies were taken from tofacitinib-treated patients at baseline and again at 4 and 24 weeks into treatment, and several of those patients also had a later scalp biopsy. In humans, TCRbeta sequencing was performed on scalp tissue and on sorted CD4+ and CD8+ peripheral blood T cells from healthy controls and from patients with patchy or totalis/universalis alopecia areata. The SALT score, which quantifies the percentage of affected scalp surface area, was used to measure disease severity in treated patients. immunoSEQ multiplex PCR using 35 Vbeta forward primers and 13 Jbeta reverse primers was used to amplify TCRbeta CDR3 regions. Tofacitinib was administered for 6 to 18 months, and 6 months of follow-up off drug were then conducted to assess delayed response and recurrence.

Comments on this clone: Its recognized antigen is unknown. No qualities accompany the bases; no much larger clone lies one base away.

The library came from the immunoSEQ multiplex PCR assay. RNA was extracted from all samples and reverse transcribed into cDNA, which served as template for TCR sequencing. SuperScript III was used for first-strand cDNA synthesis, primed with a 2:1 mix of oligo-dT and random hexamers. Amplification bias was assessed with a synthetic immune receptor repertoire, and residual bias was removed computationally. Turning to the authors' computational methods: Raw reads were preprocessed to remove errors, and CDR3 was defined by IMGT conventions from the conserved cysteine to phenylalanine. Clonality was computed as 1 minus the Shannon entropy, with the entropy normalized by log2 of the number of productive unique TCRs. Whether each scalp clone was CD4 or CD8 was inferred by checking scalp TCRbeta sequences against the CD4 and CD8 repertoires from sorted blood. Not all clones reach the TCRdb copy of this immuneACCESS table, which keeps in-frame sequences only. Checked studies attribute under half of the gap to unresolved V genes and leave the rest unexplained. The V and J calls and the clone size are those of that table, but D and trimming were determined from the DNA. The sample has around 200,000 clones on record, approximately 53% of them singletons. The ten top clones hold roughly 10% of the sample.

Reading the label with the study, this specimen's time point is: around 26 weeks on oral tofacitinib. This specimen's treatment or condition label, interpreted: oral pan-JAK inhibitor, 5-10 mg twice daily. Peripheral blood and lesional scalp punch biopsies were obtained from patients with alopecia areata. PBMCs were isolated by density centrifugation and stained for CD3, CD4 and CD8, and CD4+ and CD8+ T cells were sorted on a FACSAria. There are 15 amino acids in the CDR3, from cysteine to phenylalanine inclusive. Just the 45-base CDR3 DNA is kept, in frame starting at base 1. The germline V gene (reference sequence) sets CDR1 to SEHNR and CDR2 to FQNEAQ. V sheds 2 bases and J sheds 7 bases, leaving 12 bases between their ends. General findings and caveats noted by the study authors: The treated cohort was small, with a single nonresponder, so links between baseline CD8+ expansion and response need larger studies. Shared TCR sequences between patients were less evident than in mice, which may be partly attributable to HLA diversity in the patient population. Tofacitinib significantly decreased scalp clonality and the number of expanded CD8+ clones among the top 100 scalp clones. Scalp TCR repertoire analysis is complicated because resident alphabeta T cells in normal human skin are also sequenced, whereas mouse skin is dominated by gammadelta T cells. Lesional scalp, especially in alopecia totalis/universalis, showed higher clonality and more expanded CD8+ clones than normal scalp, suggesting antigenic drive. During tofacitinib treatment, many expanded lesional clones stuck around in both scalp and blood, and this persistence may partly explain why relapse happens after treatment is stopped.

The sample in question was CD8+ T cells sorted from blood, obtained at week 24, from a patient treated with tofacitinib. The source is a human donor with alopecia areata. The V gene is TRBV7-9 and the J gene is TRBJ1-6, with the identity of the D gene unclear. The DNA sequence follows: TGTGCCAGCAGCTTATGGACTGGTGAGAATTCACCCCTCCACTTT. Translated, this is CASSLWTGENSPLHF.